The 22 T cell receptor beta chains below were found in one sample sequenced in a study of control samples from healthy donors and cancer patients (dated by TCRdb to the early 2020s). Receptor amplification or capture employed the immunoSEQ multiplex PCR assay. This immuneACCESS table, as held by TCRdb, lists in-frame sequences with V and J called but not all clones. Of the missing ones, under half trace to an unresolved V gene in checked studies; the others have no known cause. This sample comprises some 250,000 clones, 82% of them detected only once. Clones ranked in the top ten supply about 14% of the sample. Sequencing was done on a sample of PBMCs. All receptors derive from a woman aged 55-75 years with lung cancer.

This clone showed up just once. Additional DNA sequences in this sample encode the identical CDR3. The V and J genes are TRBV5-1 and TRBJ2-6; either TRBD1 or TRBD2 may supply D (5 bases each). CDR1 is SGHRS, CDR2 YFSETQ, per germline. The CDR3 runs 16 residues. Trimming took 4 bases from V and 2 from J, leaving 13 bases between them. CDR3 region: CASSPGAGAGANVLTF. The CDR3, as DNA: TGCGCCAGCAGCCCCGGGGCAGGAGCTGGGGCCAACGTCCTGACTTTC.

In its sample, this clone was seen once. The chain is built from TRBV6-5 and TRBJ2-1, with 7 positions matching TRBD2. CDR3 length: 11 residues. The germline V gene has CDR1 MNHEY and CDR2 SVGAGI. Unmatched junction bases numbered 6, after V lost 3 bases and J lost 16 bases. CDR3 nucleotides: TGTGCCAGCAGTTATGCTGGGGGGGTATTCTTC. Protein product: CASSYAGGVFF.

The J gene is TRBJ2-7, the V gene TRBV27; 10 positions match TRBD1. The ends lost 6 bases at V and 12 bases at J; junction bases unmatched: 8. There are 12 residues in the CDR3. Germline CDR1 reads MNHEY; CDR2 reads SMNVEV (reference sequence). In nucleotides, the CDR3 is TGTGCCAGCAGACCCACCGGGACAGGGGTGTACTTC. This gives the protein CASRPTGTGVYF.

The V and J genes are TRBV9 and TRBJ1-4; the D is unclear. The CDR3 totals 12 residues. CDR1 is SGDLS and CDR2 is YYNGEE in the germline V gene. Trimming removed 8 bases at V and 4 bases at J, with 9 bases between. The CDR3 reads CASSGGNEKLFF. CDR3 DNA: TGTGCCAGTTCCGGTGGTAATGAAAAACTGTTTTTT. Based on the CDR3 plus reference TRBV9 and TRBJ1-4, the full variable domain is DSGVTQTPKHLITATGQRVTLRCSPRSGDLSVYWYQQSLDQGLQFLIQYYNGEERAKGNILERFSAQQFPDLHSELNLSSLELGDSALYFCASSGGNEKLFFGSGTQLSVL.

The chain recombines TRBV5-1 with TRBJ1-1; D not resolved. Germline CDR1 SGHRS, CDR2 YFSETQ. The V and J ends lost 0 bases and 6 bases respectively, with 12 bases between them. The length of the CDR3 is 14 residues. This CDR3 reads CASSLEVRTPEAFF. The CDR3 DNA is TGCGCCAGCAGCTTGGAAGTCAGGACCCCTGAAGCTTTCTTT.

The genes are TRBV10-3 and TRBJ2-1, with D perhaps TRBD2 (5 bases). Germline assignment: CDR1 ENHRY and CDR2 SYGVKD. The V end lost 6 bases, the J end lost 10 bases, and 13 bases lay between the germline ends. The CDR3 runs 12 residues. As DNA, the CDR3 is TGTGCCATCAGCGGAGGAGCCTCCGAGCAGTTCTTC. Translating it yields CAISGGASEQFF.

The chain employs TRBV27 and TRBJ1-2; no clear D. V shed 0 bases and J shed 4 bases, with 12 bases lying between them. The CDR3 totals 15 residues. Germline lookup yields CDR1 MNHEY and CDR2 SMNVEV (reference sequence). CDR3 sequence reads: CASSLSSWASYGYTF. In DNA form, the CDR3 reads TGTGCCAGCAGTTTATCGTCTTGGGCTAGCTATGGCTACACCTTC.

The DNA for the CDR3 is TGTGCCAGTAGTATTGGGACAGGGGCCTACAATGAGCAGTTCTTC. Residues: CASSIGTGAYNEQFF. The chain employs TRBV19 and TRBJ2-1; 10 bases are shared with TRBD1. Germline V lookup: CDR1 LNHDA, CDR2 SQIVND (reference sequence). This CDR3 is built from 15 residues. V lost 3 bases to trimming and J lost 2 bases; unmatched junction nucleotides: 1.

The rearrangement uses TRBV19 and TRBJ2-5, with TRBD1 as a possible D gene (5 bases). Trimming pared 2 bases from V and 6 bases from J, leaving 10 bases between. This CDR3 is 13 amino acids long. CDR1 and CDR2 (germline): LNHDA, SQIVND (reference sequence). The CDR3 bases are TGTGCCAGTAGTATACAGGGTGGACAGACCCAGTACTTC. Translating gives CASSIQGGQTQYF.

The chain joins TRBV7-3 to TRBJ1-1; TRBD1 agrees at 9 bases. V trimming: 5 bases; J trimming: 5 bases; junction bases outside the gene matches: 6. CDR3 length: 14 residues. CDR1 and CDR2 (germline): SGHTA, FQGTGA. The CDR3 nucleotides are TGTGCCAGCAGCACCCGGGACAGGGTAACTGAAGCTTTCTTT. Its translation: CASSTRDRVTEAFF.

The V and J genes are TRBV6-6 and TRBJ1-2, with TRBD1 identical over 7 bases. The germline V gene encodes CDR1 MNHNY and CDR2 SVGAGI (reference sequence). Trimming removed 8 bases from V and 5 bases from J; junction bases left unmatched: 17. This CDR3 is built from 16 residues. This chain's CDR3 is CASHPPPNRGLYGYTF. The DNA of the CDR3 is TGTGCCAGCCACCCCCCGCCGAACAGGGGATTGTATGGCTACACCTTC.

This chain uses TRBV3-1 (or the pseudogene TRBV3-2) with TRBJ2-2, with D tentatively TRBD1 (6 bases). The CDR3 sequence is 14 residues long. V was shortened by 4 bases and J by 4 bases, with 10 bases between the two germline ends. Germline V lookup: CDR1 LGHDT, CDR2 YNNKEL (reference sequence). CDR3 loop: CASSPTGSTGELFF. CDR3 in DNA: TGTGCCAGCAGCCCAACAGGGAGCACCGGGGAGCTGTTTTTT.

This clone was detected only once. CDR3 residues: CASSILVRGLTEAFF. For the CDR3, the DNA is TGTGCCAGCAGCATCCTTGTCAGGGGGCTCACTGAAGCTTTCTTT. The chain recombines TRBV5-6 with TRBJ1-1; 8 bases map to TRBD1. This CDR3 spans 15 amino acids. CDR1 SGHDT and CDR2 YYEEEE come from the germline V gene. V gave up 4 bases and J gave up 4 bases; unmatched junction bases: 9.

The chain recombines TRBV19 with TRBJ2-1; TRBD1 agrees at 8 bases. Germline loops: CDR1 LNHDA, CDR2 SQIVND (reference sequence). With V trimmed by 3 bases and J by 4 bases, 11 bases remained unmatched. This CDR3 has 17 residues. The CDR3 here is CASSIRQGTLIYNEQFF. CDR3 DNA sequence: TGTGCCAGTAGTATCAGACAGGGGACATTAATTTACAATGAGCAGTTCTTC.

The chain joins TRBV24-1 to TRBJ1-5; D is undetermined. The CDR3 totals 14 residues. The germline gives CDR1 KGHDR, CDR2 SFDVKD. V was pared by 1 base and J by 5 bases, with 8 bases between. CDR3 coding DNA: TGTGCCACCAGTGATTTCTTCGTCGATCAGCCCCAGCATTTT. This encodes CATSDFFVDQPQHF.

This clone is a singleton in its sample. The V gene is TRBV3-1 (or the pseudogene TRBV3-2), the J gene TRBJ1-4; weak D call: TRBD1 (5 bases). This CDR3 spans 15 amino acids. The germline CDR1 and CDR2 sequences are LGHDT and YNNKEL (reference sequence). The V gene lost 4 bases and the J gene lost 3 bases, with 12 bases spanning the gap. CDR3 protein: CASSPGGVANEKLFF. As DNA, the CDR3 is TGTGCCAGCAGCCCGGGAGGGGTGGCTAATGAAAAACTGTTTTTT.

Written as DNA, the CDR3 is TGTGCCACCAGTTCGGTTGGAGGGAATCAGCCCCAGCATTTT. Translation gives CATSSVGGNQPQHF. The V and J genes are TRBV24-1 and TRBJ1-5, with D unresolved. The V end was cut by 6 bases, the J end by 4 bases, with 12 bases between. The CDR3 runs to 14 residues. CDR1 KGHDR and CDR2 SFDVKD come from the germline V gene.

The chain employs TRBV7-3 and TRBJ2-1; TRBD2 agrees at 10 bases. V was clipped by 5 bases and J by 8 bases; unmatched bases: 6. In germline, CDR1 is SGHTA, CDR2 FQGTGA. The CDR3 loop spans 14 amino acids. The CDR3 region is CASSKSGRADEQFF. The CDR3 DNA is TGTGCCAGCAGCAAAAGCGGGAGGGCCGATGAGCAGTTCTTC.

A note on this clone: This sample includes further DNA sequences coding for the same CDR3. The chain employs TRBV20-1 and TRBJ1-2; D uncertain. There are 11 residues in the CDR3. Germline V gene data show CDR1 as DFQATT and CDR2 as SNEGSKA (reference sequence). V lost 6 bases, J lost 3 bases, and 8 bases lay in between. The CDR3 reads CSARRDYGYTF. The CDR3 coding sequence is TGCAGTGCCCGCCGGGACTATGGCTACACCTTC.

The J gene is TRBJ2-6, the V gene TRBV7-3; possibly TRBD2 for D (5 bases). This CDR3 region has 17 residues. The V gene's germline CDR1 is SGHTA and CDR2 FQGTGA. The V end was cut by 5 bases, the J end by 0 bases, with 14 bases between. The CDR3 here is CASSPAGGSSGANVLTF. The CDR3 region has the DNA TGTGCCAGCAGCCCCGCCGGAGGAAGCTCTGGGGCCAACGTCCTGACTTTC.

This rearrangement joins TRBV9 to TRBJ2-1, with D maybe TRBD2 (5 bases). The CDR3 is made up of 14 amino acids. Trimming removed 7 bases from V and 8 bases from J, with 19 bases in between. Per germline, CDR1 SGDLS and CDR2 YYNGEE. The CDR3: CASGRAFEGDEQFF. The CDR3 DNA follows: TGTGCCAGCGGACGAGCCTTCGAGGGCGATGAGCAGTTCTTC.

The rearrangement links TRBV4-1 to TRBJ2-1, with 11 positions matching TRBD2. CDR3 size: 18 residues. Germline CDR1 is MGHRA and CDR2 is YSYEKL. With V trimmed by 4 bases and J by 2 bases, 10 bases remained unmatched. CDR3 nucleotides: TGCGCCAGCAGCCGCCTTGACCTAGCGGGAGGCGCCTACAATGAGCAGTTCTTC. Protein sequence: CASSRLDLAGGAYNEQFF.